What follows are 29 T cell receptor beta chains derived from one specimen sequenced in a study of blood T cell repertoires in COVID-19 (dated by TCRdb to 2020 to 2021). The library was made by the immunoSEQ multiplex PCR assay. Sourced from immuneACCESS, this table was stored by TCRdb with only in-frame sequences that have V and J called. A share of the clones is absent; for the studies checked, an unresolved V gene accounts for under half, and the remainder has no known explanation. Within this sample are over 250,000 clones, with 70% to 90% of them counted one time only. Approximately 2% of the sample is held by the ten biggest clonotypes. The sequencing input was PBMCs or T cells enriched from blood (not recorded which). The receptors derive from a woman aged 60-75 years in a cohort exposed to, infected with or recovered from COVID-19 (not recorded which).

The chain uses TRBV25-1 and TRBJ2-5, with 9 bases matching TRBD2. V shed 4 bases and J 5 bases; nucleotides not matched to a gene: 5. The CDR3 loop spans 14 amino acids. The V gene's germline CDR1 is MGHDK and CDR2 SYGVNS. The CDR3 is CASSVAGGSETQYF. The CDR3, as DNA: TGTGCCAGCAGTGTTGCGGGAGGGTCCGAGACCCAGTACTTC.

The chain combines TRBV12-2 with TRBJ2-1; TRBD1 is the table's D call and was not checked against the DNA. TRBV12-2 is deemed a pseudogene. The CDR3 contains 17 residues. CDR3 region: CASRWRQNHTGTHEQFF. Here the CDR3 DNA reads TGTGCAAGTCGCTGGAGGCAGAATCACACAGGGACCCATGAGCAGTTCTTC.

The chain carries TRBV11-2 and TRBJ1-2; TRBD1 matches 8 bases. With V trimmed by 5 bases and J by 4 bases, 6 bases remained unmatched. Germline CDR1 SGHAT, CDR2 FQNNGV. This CDR3 is 14 amino acids long. The CDR3 DNA is TGTGCCAGCAGCCCAGGACAGGGACCCTATGGCTACACCTTC. This encodes CASSPGQGPYGYTF.

The V gene is TRBV7-9, the J gene TRBJ1-3; D gene unclear. Germline V gene data show CDR1 as SEHNR and CDR2 as FQNEAQ (reference sequence). The CDR3 totals 15 residues. The V gene lost 2 bases and the J gene lost 0 bases, with 8 bases spanning the gap. CDR3 sequence reads: CASSLFALSGNTIYF. CDR3 nucleotide sequence: TGTGCCAGCAGCTTATTCGCGCTCTCTGGAAACACCATATATTTT.

The V gene is TRBV28, the J gene TRBJ2-7; D is possibly TRBD2 (5 bases). Trimming took 1 base from V and 6 from J, leaving 19 bases between them. The CDR3 has 16 residues. Germline V CDR1 and CDR2: MDHEN, SYDVKM. As DNA, the CDR3 is TGTGCCAGCAGTTTATCGAGGGTAAGAGGAGCTACCGAGCAGTACTTC. Translated: CASSLSRVRGATEQYF. Together with reference TRBV28 and TRBJ2-7, the CDR3 gives the full variable domain: DVKVTQSSRYLVKRTGEKVFLECVQDMDHENMFWYRQDPGLGLRLIYFSYDVKMKEKGDIPEGYSVSREKKERFSLILESASTNQTSMYLCASSLSRVRGATEQYFGPGTRLTVT.

This clone has a handful of counts. CDR3 nucleotide sequence: TGTGCTAGTGGTTTGGGGGCCACCGGGGAGCTGTTTTTT. Translating it yields CASGLGATGELFF. J is TRBJ2-2 and V is TRBV12-5; D gene ambiguous. V lost 1 base and J lost 4, with 4 bases in between. This CDR3 spans 13 amino acids. Germline CDR1 reads LGHNT; CDR2 reads FRNRAP.

The chain carries TRBV9 and TRBJ1-5; possible D gene TRBD1, 5 bases. The CDR3 length is 14 residues. Trimming removed 3 bases from V and 4 bases from J, with 11 bases in between. Per the germline V gene, CDR1 is SGDLS and CDR2 is YYNGEE. The CDR3 DNA sequence: TGTGCCAGCAGCGCAGGGACTTTAAATCAGCCCCAGCATTTT. Translated, it gives CASSAGTLNQPQHF.

This chain uses TRBV10-3 with TRBJ1-5; the D is unclear. Germline V gene sequence: CDR1 ENHRY, CDR2 SYGVKD. The CDR3 has 13 residues. Between the trimmed V and J ends, which lost 5 bases and 7 bases, there was a span of 12 bases. CDR3 bases: TGTGCCATCAGTCAGGAGGGAGGGCAGCCCCAGCATTTT. Protein sequence: CAISQEGGQPQHF.

The chain links TRBV18 to TRBJ2-1, with TRBD2 matching 11 bases. Germline CDR1 is KGHSH and CDR2 is LQKENI. J gave up 2 bases and V 9 bases, and 12 bases lay outside the gene matches. This CDR3 contains 17 residues. This CDR3 is CASTSGSGGRAYNEQFF. As DNA, the CDR3 is TGTGCCAGTACTAGCGGGAGTGGGGGTCGGGCCTACAATGAGCAGTTCTTC.

Only a few counts were recorded for this clone. The chain carries TRBV5-4 and TRBJ2-6; TRBD2 agrees at 8 bases. The V gene end was trimmed by 4 bases and the J gene end by 2 bases; junction bases not matched to a gene: 11. CDR1 and CDR2 from the germline V gene are SGHNT and YYREEE (reference sequence). This CDR3 comprises 18 residues. The CDR3 protein is CASSPGGGGRAGANVLTF. The CDR3, as DNA: TGTGCCAGCAGCCCAGGAGGCGGGGGGAGGGCTGGGGCCAACGTCCTGACTTTC. Using reference TRBV5-4 and TRBJ2-6 for the parts outside the CDR3, the full variable domain is ETGVTQSPTHLIKTRGQQVTLRCSSQSGHNTVSWYQQALGQGPQFIFQYYREEENGRGNFPPRFSGLQFPNYSSELNVNALELDDSALYLCASSPGGGGRAGANVLTFGAGSRLTVL.

V is TRBV3-1 (or the pseudogene TRBV3-2) and J is TRBJ2-3; 10 nucleotides agree with TRBD2. The CDR3 is 15 amino acids. Germline CDR1 LGHDT, CDR2 YNNKEL (reference sequence). The trim removed 2 bases at V and 4 bases at J, leaving 3 bases unmatched. This CDR3 reads CASSQRAGGPDTQYF. DNA for the CDR3: TGTGCCAGCAGCCAACGAGCGGGAGGGCCAGATACGCAGTATTTT.

This clone was detected a few times. The gene calls are TRBV2 and TRBJ2-1; 7 nucleotides align to TRBD2. The CDR3 contains 12 residues. Germline V gives CDR1 SNHLY, CDR2 FYNNEI. The V segment lost 4 bases and the J segment 10 bases; nucleotides outside the gene matches: 4. The CDR3 DNA reads as TGTGCCAGCAGTGGACGAGCGGGGGAGCAGTTCTTC. Amino acid sequence: CASSGRAGEQFF.

The CDR3 here is CASSRDRGDVLTF. The CDR3 bases are TGTGCCAGTAGTCGGGACAGGGGTGACGTCCTGACTTTC. J is TRBJ2-6 and V is TRBV19; 10 bases are a match to TRBD1. This CDR3 is built from 13 residues. Germline assignment: CDR1 LNHDA and CDR2 SQIVND (reference sequence). Germline trimming cut 5 bases from V and 11 bases from J; bases unmatched to any gene: 3.

The rearrangement uses TRBV4-1 and TRBJ1-6; no firm D call. Germline V gene data show CDR1 as MGHRA and CDR2 as YSYEKL. This CDR3 has 14 amino acids. Trimming removed 3 bases from V and 7 bases from J, with 10 bases in between. The CDR3, as DNA: TGCGCCAGCAGCCAGGAGGAGGGAAATTCACCCCTCCACTTT. Translation gives CASSQEEGNSPLHF.

The V gene is TRBV13, the J gene TRBJ2-1; maybe TRBD2 (5 bases). CDR1 is PRHDT, CDR2 FYEKMQ, per germline (reference sequence). The CDR3 runs 15 residues. V gave up 5 bases and J gave up 6 bases, with 17 bases separating them. The CDR3 loop reads CASSLAGPSFNEQFF. The CDR3 DNA is TGTGCCAGCAGCCTAGCCGGCCCTAGCTTCAATGAGCAGTTCTTC. Full variable domain (remainder filled in from reference TRBV13 and TRBJ2-1): AAGVIQSPRHLIKEKRETATLKCYPIPRHDTVYWYQQGPGQDPQFLISFYEKMQSDKGSIPDRFSAQQFSDYHSELNMSSLELGDSALYFCASSLAGPSFNEQFFGPGTRLTVL.

The V gene is TRBV10-1, the J gene TRBJ2-1, with 11 nucleotides matching TRBD1. This CDR3 has 15 residues. The V and J ends lost 0 bases and 6 bases, in that order; junction bases with no gene match: 1. The germline CDR1 and CDR2 sequences are WNHNN and SYGVQD (reference sequence). The CDR3 loop is CASSESGTGGNEQFF. The CDR3 DNA reads TGCGCCAGCAGTGAGTCCGGGACAGGGGGCAATGAGCAGTTCTTC.

This clone was seen many times. The chain links TRBV2 to TRBJ2-2, with TRBD1 as a possible D gene (5 bases). In germline, CDR1 is SNHLY, CDR2 FYNNEI. The CDR3 totals 14 residues. With 6 bases removed from V and 1 base from J, the gap between germline ends came to 9 bases. CDR3 residues: CASRSTGNTGELFF. CDR3 bases: TGTGCCAGCAGATCCACAGGGAACACCGGGGAGCTGTTTTTT.

V and J are TRBV11-2 and TRBJ2-1, with D unresolved. The CDR3 length is 12 residues. Germline CDR1 is SGHAT and CDR2 is FQNNGV. Trimming stripped 5 bases from V and 7 bases from J, with 9 bases between. The CDR3 DNA is TGTGCCAGCAGCCCCCGTTTGAATGAGCAGTTCTTC. Protein product: CASSPRLNEQFF.

With regard to this clone: The same CDR3 is also encoded by other DNA sequences in this sample. The CDR3 protein is CASSLGGFNQPQHF. CDR3 nucleotide sequence: TGTGCCAGCAGCTTAGGCGGGTTTAATCAGCCCCAGCATTTT. The V call is TRBV11-2, the J call TRBJ1-5; D call uncertain. V was pared by 1 base and J by 4 bases, with 8 bases between. This CDR3 spans 14 amino acids. Germline-derived CDR1 and CDR2 are SGHAT and FQNNGV. Drawing the rest from reference TRBV11-2 and TRBJ1-5, the complete variable domain is EAGVAQSPRYKIIEKRQSVAFWCNPISGHATLYWYQQILGQGPKLLIQFQNNGVVDDSQLPKDRFSAERLKGVDSTLKIQPAKLEDSAVYLCASSLGGFNQPQHFGDGTRLSIL.

The chain uses TRBV27 and TRBJ2-7; TRBD1 agrees at 9 bases. Per germline, CDR1 MNHEY and CDR2 SMNVEV (reference sequence). CDR3 length equals 16 residues. V lost 0 bases, J lost 3 bases, and 6 bases stayed unmatched. The CDR3 here is CASSLSGTGLLYEQYF. The DNA of the CDR3 is TGTGCCAGCAGTTTATCCGGGACAGGGCTTCTCTACGAGCAGTACTTC.

This chain connects TRBV11-2 to TRBJ2-3; 11 bases fit TRBD2. The CDR3 is made up of 17 amino acids. Germline V gene data show CDR1 as SGHAT and CDR2 as FQNNGV. Trimming cost V 1 base and J 6 bases; bases outside gene matches: 9. This CDR3 reads CASSLGSSGRAGDTQYF. CDR3 nucleotides: TGTGCCAGCAGCTTAGGTAGTAGCGGGAGGGCCGGGGATACGCAGTATTTT. The entire variable domain, with the rest obtained from reference TRBV11-2 and TRBJ2-3, is as follows: EAGVAQSPRYKIIEKRQSVAFWCNPISGHATLYWYQQILGQGPKLLIQFQNNGVVDDSQLPKDRFSAERLKGVDSTLKIQPAKLEDSAVYLCASSLGSSGRAGDTQYFGPGTRLTVL.

The V call is TRBV30, the J call TRBJ2-4; D not certain. This CDR3 contains 12 residues. CDR1 GTSNPN and CDR2 SVGIG come from the germline V gene (reference sequence). With 0 bases removed from V and 4 bases from J, the gap between germline ends came to 4 bases. The CDR3 spells CAWSVQKNIQYF. DNA for the CDR3: TGTGCCTGGAGTGTACAAAAAAACATTCAGTACTTC. The full variable domain, completed using reference TRBV30 and TRBJ2-4, is SQTIHQWPATLVQPVGSPLSLECTVEGTSNPNLYWYRQAAGRGLQLLFYSVGIGQISSEVPQNLSASRPQDRQFILSSKKLLLSDSGFYLCAWSVQKNIQYFGAGTRLSVL.

This rearrangement joins TRBV29-1 to TRBJ1-1; 7 bases fit TRBD1. The CDR3 sequence is 13 residues long. Germline trimming cut 6 bases from V and 5 bases from J; bases unmatched to any gene: 9. Germline V lookup: CDR1 SQVTM, CDR2 ANQGSEA. CDR3 in amino acids: CSVSDRAGTEAFF. The DNA of the CDR3 is TGCAGCGTCAGCGACAGGGCTGGGACTGAAGCTTTCTTT.

The rearrangement links TRBV24-1 to TRBJ2-7; a weak D match, TRBD2 (6 bases). V gave up 6 bases and J gave up 0 bases, with 11 bases separating them. The CDR3 is 14 amino acids. CDR1 is KGHDR, CDR2 SFDVKD, per germline. The CDR3 spells CATSSKRASYEQYF. The CDR3 nucleotides read TGTGCCACCAGTTCCAAGCGGGCCTCCTACGAGCAGTACTTC.

The CDR3 protein is CASSLPFGLLQETQYF. CDR3 DNA: TGTGCCAGCAGCCTCCCGTTTGGACTACTACAAGAGACCCAGTACTTC. V is TRBV7-2 and J is TRBJ2-5; TRBD2 is a possible D gene (6 bases). The germline V gene encodes CDR1 SGHTA and CDR2 FQGNSA. Trimming removed 5 bases from V and 2 bases from J, with 18 bases in between. CDR3 size: 16 residues.

The chain joins TRBV18 to TRBJ2-1; TRBD1 matches 9 bases. The CDR3 is 14 amino acids. CDR1 and CDR2 (germline): KGHSH, LQKENI. Trimming removed 8 bases from V and 0 bases from J; junction bases left unmatched: 2. The CDR3 spells CASHRGPSYNEQFF. CDR3 DNA sequence: TGTGCCAGCCACAGGGGGCCCTCCTACAATGAGCAGTTCTTC.

The chain combines TRBV10-3 with TRBJ1-2; weak D call: TRBD1 (5 bases). The CDR3 spans 15 residues. Germline CDR1 and CDR2: ENHRY and SYGVKD. Trimming cost V 1 base and J 3 bases, with 12 bases left between them. The CDR3 nucleotides read TGTGCCATCAGTGAGTGGGGCGCAATTGACTATGGCTACACCTTC. Encoded protein: CAISEWGAIDYGYTF.

The chain has TRBV14 and TRBJ2-2, with no clear D. The germline gives CDR1 SGHDN, CDR2 FVKESK. The CDR3 consists of 13 residues. Between the trimmed V and J ends, which lost 6 bases and 4 bases, there was a span of 9 bases. The chain's CDR3 is CASSSGFTGELFF. For the CDR3, the DNA is TGTGCCAGCAGTTCCGGGTTCACCGGGGAGCTGTTTTTT. Combining the CDR3 with reference TRBV14 and TRBJ2-2 gives the whole variable domain EAGVTQFPSHSVIEKGQTVTLRCDPISGHDNLYWYRRVMGKEIKFLLHFVKESKQDESGMPNNRFLAERTGGTYSTLKVQPAELEDSGVYFCASSSGFTGELFFGEGSRLTVL.

The gene calls are TRBV28 and TRBJ2-2, with D perhaps TRBD2 (6 bases). In germline, CDR1 is MDHEN, CDR2 SYDVKM. The CDR3 extends over 13 amino acids. Between the trimmed V and J ends, which lost 5 bases and 6 bases, there was a span of 10 bases. The CDR3 DNA is TGTGCCAGCAGTGGCCCGGGAGCCGGGGAGCTGTTTTTT. This codes for CASSGPGAGELFF.